These T cell receptor beta chains were read from a single sample in a study of T cell responses to AZD1222 COVID-19 vaccine. TCRdb keeps only in-frame clones here, not all; method: immunoSEQ multiplex PCR. The data contain around 120,000 clones, more than 85% of them singletons. Sequenced material: peripheral blood, taken on day 0 of AZD1222 vaccination. The receptors derive from an adult in good health. CDR3s include the opening cysteine and the closing phenylalanine or tryptophan. Each record gives: J gene, V gene, clone size, D gene, CDR3 DNA, CDR3 protein. The D gene is left open where the match is weak. Not every row has a clone size; where given, it reads once, few, many or a size class.

TRBJ1-5	TRBV28	.	.	TGTGCCAGCAGTCCCCGGGGGGGCCGCACTAGGCCCCAGCATTTT	CASSPRGGRTRPQHF
TRBJ1-3	TRBV5-6	.	.	TGTGCCAGCAGCCCTGGGCCTTGGGGAAACACCATATATTTT	CASSPGPWGNTIYF
TRBJ1-4	TRBV19	.	.	TGTGCCAGTACCCCCCGACAGGCGAGAAATGAAAAACTGTTTTTT	CASTPRQARNEKLFF
TRBJ2-1	TRBV7-8	few	.	TGTGCCAGCAGCTTAGCTCTGGGACAGCGCGGGGGTTTCAATGAGCAGTTCTTC	CASSLALGQRGGFNEQFF
TRBJ2-1	TRBV10-3	.	TRBD2	TGTGCCATCAGGGCTAGCGGGGGCTACAATGAGCAGTTCTTC	CAIRASGGYNEQFF
TRBJ1-3	TRBV19	.	.	TGTGCCAGTAGTACCTCGGTTGGAAACACCATATATTTT	CASSTSVGNTIYF
TRBJ1-1	TRBV7-9	once	.	TGTGCCAGCAGCTTGGGGGTCGTGAACACTGAAGCTTTCTTT	CASSLGVVNTEAFF
TRBJ2-3	TRBV7-9	.	.	TGTGCCAGCAGCCGAGGAGAGTCTAGCACAGATACGCAGTATTTT	CASSRGESSTDTQYF
TRBJ2-5	TRBV11-2	.	.	TGTGCCAGCAGCTCAGGGGGACTAATGGGAGAGACCCAGTACTTC	CASSSGGLMGETQYF
TRBJ1-4	TRBV19	once	.	TGTGCCAGTTCCGGGACAACTGAAAAACTGTTTTTT	CASSGTTEKLFF
TRBJ2-1	TRBV30	.	TRBD2	TGTGCCTGGGCCCGGGGTCTAGCGGACCTGTACAATGAGCAGTTCTTC	CAWARGLADLYNEQFF
TRBJ1-1	TRBV20-1	.	TRBD1	TGCAGTGCTAGTTACCTAATTGGGGGACAGGAGAACACTGAAGCTTTCTTT	CSASYLIGGQENTEAFF
TRBJ1-6	TRBV5-5	once	.	TGTGCCAGCAGCTCCCGGGACATCCCTCCAAATTCACCCCTCCACTTT	CASSSRDIPPNSPLHF
TRBJ2-5	TRBV13	.	.	TGTGCCAGCAGCGCCGGGAACAATCAAGAGACCCAGTACTTC	CASSAGNNQETQYF
TRBJ2-3	TRBV2	.	TRBD2	TGTGCCAGCAGTGAAGACCTAGCGGGAGTCGCAGATACGCAGTATTTT	CASSEDLAGVADTQYF
TRBJ1-2	TRBV9	.	.	TGTGCCAGCAGCGTCGACAACAACTATGGCTACACCTTC	CASSVDNNYGYTF
TRBJ2-7	TRBV2	many	.	TGTGCCAGCAGTGACCCTAGCGAATATCCCTACGAGCAGTACTTC	CASSDPSEYPYEQYF
TRBJ1-6	TRBV30	.	.	TGTGCCTGGAGGGCACCAGGGGATAATTCACCCCTCCACTTT	CAWRAPGDNSPLHF
TRBJ2-7	TRBV2	.	TRBD2	TGTGCCAGCAGTGGGCTAGCGGTCCCCTACGAGCAGTACTTC	CASSGLAVPYEQYF
TRBJ1-5	TRBV30	.	.	TGTGCCTGGAGCGAGGGGCATCGACATCAGCCCCAGCATTTT	CAWSEGHRHQPQHF
TRBJ1-2	TRBV19	once	TRBD1	TGTGCCAGTAGTCCCCGGGACAGGCTCTATGGCTACACCTTC	CASSPRDRLYGYTF
TRBJ1-6	TRBV28	.	.	TGTGCCAGCAGTCCTAGGGTAGAACAAAGATCACCCCTCCACTTT	CASSPRVEQRSPLHF
TRBJ1-2	TRBV11-1	once	.	TGTGCCAGCAGCGCCGACGGGAAGGCGGGGGGCTACACCTTC	CASSADGKAGGYTF
TRBJ2-7	TRBV28	once	TRBD1	TGTGCCAGCAGCCGCCCGGGACAGGGCTACGAGCAGTACTTC	CASSRPGQGYEQYF
TRBJ2-7	TRBV10-3	few	TRBD1	TGTGCCATCAGTGACTCGGACAGGGGGAGGCGAAGAGGCGGGGAGCAGTACTTC	CAISDSDRGRRRGGEQYF
TRBJ2-1	TRBV30	.	TRBD2	TGTGCCTGCCCCGGACTAGCGGGAGCCTCCTACAATGAGCAGTTCTTC	CACPGLAGASYNEQFF
TRBJ1-1	TRBV6-5	.	TRBD1	TGTGCCAGCAGACAGGGGGCCGGGAGAGCTTTCTTT	CASRQGAGRAFF
TRBJ2-2	TRBV3-1/TRBV3-2	.	TRBD1	TGTGCCAGCAGCCAACACAGGGGGCAGACCGGGGAGCTGTTTTTT	CASSQHRGQTGELFF
TRBJ1-1	TRBV18	.	.	TGTGCCAGCTCACCACGACCAGACGGCACTGAAGCTTTCTTT	CASSPRPDGTEAFF
TRBJ2-7	TRBV30	.	.	TGTGCCTGGAGTGTTTCCGGGATTAAGATAGACGAGCAGTACTTC	CAWSVSGIKIDEQYF
TRBJ1-1	TRBV18	.	.	TGTGCCAGCTCACCCGATGTCACTGAAGCTTTCTTT	CASSPDVTEAFF
TRBJ1-2	TRBV15	.	.	TGTGCCACCAGCCAAGGGGATAACTATGGCTACACCTTC	CATSQGDNYGYTF
TRBJ2-3	TRBV3-1/TRBV3-2	.	.	TGTGCCAGCAGCCAAGAGACCCCGACAGATACGCAGTATTTT	CASSQETPTDTQYF
TRBJ1-2	TRBV15	.	.	TGTGCCACCAGCAGGAGGGACACCTTTCTAGGCTATGGCTACACCTTC	CATSRRDTFLGYGYTF
TRBJ1-4	TRBV28	.	.	TGTGCCAGCAGTCGCCCCGGAACCACAGGTGAAAAACTGTTTTTT	CASSRPGTTGEKLFF
TRBJ1-2	TRBV7-8	.	TRBD1	TGTGCCAGCAGCCCAGACAGGGGGCTCTATGGCTACACCTTC	CASSPDRGLYGYTF
TRBJ1-5	TRBV10-2	.	.	TGCGCCAGCAGCCCGGGACACTCCAATCAGCCCCAGCATTTT	CASSPGHSNQPQHF
TRBJ1-1	TRBV28	.	TRBD1	TGTGCCAGCAGAAGGGACAGGGGGCTGACGAGCATGAACACTGAAGCTTTCTTT	CASRRDRGLTSMNTEAFF
TRBJ1-2	TRBV29-1	.	TRBD1	TGCAGCGTTGAAGGGGACAGTGGCGGCTACACCTTC	CSVEGDSGGYTF
TRBJ2-3	TRBV7-9	.	.	TGTGCCAGCAGCTTAACCCAGGGCACAGATACGCAGTATTTT	CASSLTQGTDTQYF
TRBJ2-1	TRBV11-3	.	.	TGTGCCAGCAGCCCTGGACAGTCCTACAATGAGCAGTTCTTC	CASSPGQSYNEQFF
TRBJ2-3	TRBV5-1	.	.	TGCGCCAGCAGCCCGGGGGGCCCGAGCACAGATACGCAGTATTTT	CASSPGGPSTDTQYF